Below, one T cell receptor (beta chain) is given with its context. The CDR3 contains 16 residues. V lost 1 base, J lost 0 bases, and 12 bases lay in between. Germline V lookup: CDR1 SGHVS, CDR2 FNYEAQ. Amplification of TCR beta CDR3 regions used RNA as the template. Initially, a first-round RT-PCR of the TCR CDR3 employed the HTBI primer set. Each CDR3 protein is one row after TCRdb ran MiXCR on the multiplex PCR reads. The sample has over 700,000 distinct CDR3 sequences; approximately 40% are singletons. The data stem from a study of T cells in Graves' hyperthyroidism and ophthalmopathy. Material: blood. This clonotype was sampled from a man between 18 and 29 years old with Graves' hyperthyroidism. The genes are TRBV7-6 and TRBJ1-1; D is unresolved. The CDR3 region has the DNA TGTGCCAGCAGCTTAGAAGGCGTCTTCCTGAACACTGAAGCTTTCTTT. It translates to CASSLEGVFLNTEAFF.